This TCR beta chain was recovered during a study of Ad26.COV2.S vaccination and SARS-CoV-2 variants. The CDR3 extends over 12 amino acids. In germline, CDR1 is MDHEN, CDR2 SYDVKM. The V end lost 5 bases, the J end lost 2 bases, and 7 bases lay between the germline ends. As for treatment: roughly 18 received Ad26.COV2.S at low or high dose, single or two shots; roughly five received placebo; per-sample allocation not given. Material that was analyzed had been drawn on day 63 after the first vaccine or placebo injection. Here immunoSEQ multiplex PCR was the method, and the copy in TCRdb shows in-frame clones only, minus some. The sample carries over 450,000 clones, 89% recorded once.

This clonotype was obtained from a person aged 18 to 65 who received the Ad26.COV2.S COVID-19 vaccine or a placebo. This sample comprised peripheral blood, obtained in a trial of Ad26.COV2.S vaccine versus placebo. The chain recombines TRBV28 with TRBJ2-7; D is uncertain. CDR3 protein: CASSRDTYEQYF. The CDR3 nucleotides are TGTGCCAGCAGTCGCGATACCTACGAGCAGTACTTC.